Listed here is a single T cell receptor beta chain. The time point is: baseline pretreatment blood. Noted treatment: 15 Gy SBRT to primary tumor, nephrectomy 4 weeks later. CDR3 length: 13 residues. Germline V lookup: CDR1 SEHNR, CDR2 FQNEAQ (reference sequence). Trimming took 5 bases from V and 10 from J, leaving 15 bases between them. Using immunoSEQ multiplex PCR, the repertoire was profiled, and TCRdb retains in-frame clones only, with some absent. The sample lists about 20,000 clones; over 70% were seen once. The entry originates in a study of radiation and T cells in renal cell carcinoma. This specimen was blood, taken from a patient whose treatment included radiotherapy and nephrectomy. J is TRBJ2-1 and V is TRBV7-9; the D gene is possibly TRBD2 (6 bases). This TCR was recovered from a man between 60 and 75 years old with renal cell carcinoma. The CDR3 protein is CASSLRDFSEQFF. CDR3 nucleotide sequence: TGTGCCAGCAGCCTTCGGGACTTCTCGGAGCAGTTCTTC.